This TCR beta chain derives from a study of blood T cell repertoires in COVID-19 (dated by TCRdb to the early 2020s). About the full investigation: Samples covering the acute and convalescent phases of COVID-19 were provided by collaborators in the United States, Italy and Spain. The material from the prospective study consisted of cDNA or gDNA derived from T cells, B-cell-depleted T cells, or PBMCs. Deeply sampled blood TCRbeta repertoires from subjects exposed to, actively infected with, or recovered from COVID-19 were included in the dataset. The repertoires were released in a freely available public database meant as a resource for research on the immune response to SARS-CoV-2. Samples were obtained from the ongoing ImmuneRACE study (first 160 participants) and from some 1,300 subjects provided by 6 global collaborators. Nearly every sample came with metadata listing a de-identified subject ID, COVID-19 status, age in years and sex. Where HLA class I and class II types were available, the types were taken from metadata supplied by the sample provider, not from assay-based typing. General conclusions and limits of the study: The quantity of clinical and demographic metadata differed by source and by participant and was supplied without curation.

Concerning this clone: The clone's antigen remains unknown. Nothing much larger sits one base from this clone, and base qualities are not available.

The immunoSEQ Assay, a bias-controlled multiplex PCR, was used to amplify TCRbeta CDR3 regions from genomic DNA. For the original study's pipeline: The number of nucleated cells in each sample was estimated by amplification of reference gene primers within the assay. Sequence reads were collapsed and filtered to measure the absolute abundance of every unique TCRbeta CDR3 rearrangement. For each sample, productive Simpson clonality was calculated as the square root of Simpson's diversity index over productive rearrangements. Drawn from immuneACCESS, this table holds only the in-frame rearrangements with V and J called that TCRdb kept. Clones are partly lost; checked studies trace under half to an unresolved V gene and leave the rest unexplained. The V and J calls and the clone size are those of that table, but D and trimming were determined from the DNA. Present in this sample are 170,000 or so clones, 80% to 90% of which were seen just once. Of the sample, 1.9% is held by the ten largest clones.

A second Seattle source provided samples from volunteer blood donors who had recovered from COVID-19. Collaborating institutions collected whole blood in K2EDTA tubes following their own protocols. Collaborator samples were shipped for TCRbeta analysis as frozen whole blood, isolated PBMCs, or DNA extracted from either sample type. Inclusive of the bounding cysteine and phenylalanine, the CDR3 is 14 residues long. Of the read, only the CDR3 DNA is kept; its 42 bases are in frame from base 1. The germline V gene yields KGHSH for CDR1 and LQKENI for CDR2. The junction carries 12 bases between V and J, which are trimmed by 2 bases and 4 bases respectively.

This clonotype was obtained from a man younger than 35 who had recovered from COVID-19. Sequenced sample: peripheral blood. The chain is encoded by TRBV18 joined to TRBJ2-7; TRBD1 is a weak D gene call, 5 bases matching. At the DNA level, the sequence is TGTGCCAGCTCACCAGGTTCAGGGTCGTACGAGCAGTACTTC. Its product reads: CASSPGSGSYEQYF.